The TCR beta chain under discussion was sequenced for a study of a mutant IDH1 vaccine in newly diagnosed glioma. Study in general: The first vaccination came 4-6 weeks after radiotherapy alone, or with temozolomide cycles. The timing of visit V12 was week 35, and that of visit V13 was week 47. General study findings and limits: Immune responses arising from the vaccine appeared in approximately 93% of patients.

Remarks on this clone: The antigen remains undetermined.

The CDR3 spans 17 residues. Trimming left V 4 bases short and J 7 bases short, with 26 bases between. Germline V CDR1 and CDR2: SGHNT, YYREEE (reference sequence). As to time point: week 47, end of study. Every single dose of the vaccine, 300 ug of mutant IDH1 20-mer peptide, came with topical imiquimod. There were eight vaccinations for patients, given in weeks 1, 3, 5, 7, 11, 15, 19 and 23. Generated by immunoSEQ multiplex PCR, the TCRdb table keeps only in-frame clones and is missing some. In the table there are about 56,000 clones, less than 90% of which are singletons. The specimen comprised PBMCs, sampled from a glioma patient whose treatment included an IDH1 peptide vaccine. The J gene is TRBJ2-5, the V gene TRBV5-4, with D uncertain. The sequence was collected from a woman aged 45-65 years with glioma. The CDR3 nucleotides are TGTGCCAGCAGCATAGGATTGGACCGCACCAAGAGATGGACCCAGTACTTC. Protein: CASSIGLDRTKRWTQYF. The variable domain in full, completed from reference TRBV5-4 and TRBJ2-5, reads ETGVTQSPTHLIKTRGQQVTLRCSSQSGHNTVSWYQQALGQGPQFIFQYYREEENGRGNFPPRFSGLQFPNYSSELNVNALELDDSALYLCASSIGLDRTKRWTQYFGPGTRLLVL.